This T cell receptor beta chain was captured in a study of blood T cells in healthy people across ages. Study-level points and caveats: Unsorted PBMCs prevented conclusive naive versus antigen-experienced comparison.

V lost 2 bases, J lost 0 bases, and 1 base stayed unmatched. The CDR3 runs 17 residues. Germline assignment: CDR1 KGHDR and CDR2 SFDVKD. Comment on this clonotype: Antigen unknown.

Primed by a sample-barcoded 5' primer and a J-beta primer mix, a second PCR proceeded for about 6 to 12 cycles. TCRdb reprocessed the 5' RACE reads via MiXCR and lists one record per CDR3 protein. The table lists hundreds of thousands of distinct CDR3 sequences, roughly 21% of them singletons. Donor samples were obtained from healthy Caucasian individuals from Russia, aged about 6 to 100. The source material was blood. The TCR comes from a man in his sixties or seventies in good health. The genes are TRBV24-1 and TRBJ2-2; 11 bases fit TRBD2. The CDR3 spells CATSDSTSGTNTGELFF. CDR3 DNA: TGTGCCACCAGTGATTCGACTAGCGGGACGAACACCGGGGAGCTGTTTTTT.